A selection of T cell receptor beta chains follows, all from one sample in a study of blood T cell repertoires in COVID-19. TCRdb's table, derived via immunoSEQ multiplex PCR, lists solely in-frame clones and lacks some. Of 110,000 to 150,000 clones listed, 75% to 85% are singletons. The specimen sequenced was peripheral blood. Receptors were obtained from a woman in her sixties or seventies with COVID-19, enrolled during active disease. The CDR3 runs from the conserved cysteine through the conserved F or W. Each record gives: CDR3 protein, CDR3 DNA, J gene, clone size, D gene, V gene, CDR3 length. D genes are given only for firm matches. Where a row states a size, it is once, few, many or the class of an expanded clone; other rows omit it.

CDR3aa: CASSSPTGNNSPLHF; CDR3nt: TGCGCCAGCAGCTCACCGACAGGGAATAATTCACCCCTCCACTTT; j_gene: TRBJ1-6; abundance: .; d_gene: TRBD1; v_gene: TRBV5-1; len: 15
CDR3aa: CASSVGGGGNYEQYF; CDR3nt: TGTGCCAGCAGCGTAGGCGGCGGGGGGAATTACGAGCAGTACTTC; j_gene: TRBJ2-7; abundance: .; d_gene: TRBD2; v_gene: TRBV9; len: 15
CDR3aa: CSVEGLAGGETQYF; CDR3nt: TGCAGCGTTGAGGGCCTTGCGGGAGGGGAGACCCAGTACTTC; j_gene: TRBJ2-5; abundance: .; d_gene: TRBD2; v_gene: TRBV29-1; len: 14
CDR3aa: CASSQTEMNTEAFF; CDR3nt: TGTGCCAGCAGCCAGACAGAAATGAACACTGAAGCTTTCTTT; j_gene: TRBJ1-1; abundance: once; d_gene: .; v_gene: TRBV5-6; len: 14
CDR3aa: CASSPSADTQYF; CDR3nt: TGTGCCAGCTCACCCTCTGCAGATACGCAGTATTTT; j_gene: TRBJ2-3; abundance: .; d_gene: .; v_gene: TRBV18; len: 12
CDR3aa: CAGATGLTEAFF; CDR3nt: TGTGCCGGTGCGACAGGGCTCACTGAAGCTTTCTTT; j_gene: TRBJ1-1; abundance: once; d_gene: TRBD1; v_gene: TRBV30; len: 12
CDR3aa: CASTRTGPNYGYTF; CDR3nt: TGTGCCAGTACCCGGACAGGTCCTAACTATGGCTACACCTTC; j_gene: TRBJ1-2; abundance: .; d_gene: TRBD1; v_gene: TRBV19; len: 14
CDR3aa: CASNPRAGGRETQYF; CDR3nt: TGTGCCAGCAACCCGAGAGCGGGGGGTCGGGAGACCCAGTACTTC; j_gene: TRBJ2-5; abundance: .; d_gene: TRBD2; v_gene: TRBV5-4; len: 15
CDR3aa: CASSEGLAVSYEQYF; CDR3nt: TGTGCCAGTAGTGAGGGACTAGCGGTGAGCTACGAGCAGTACTTC; j_gene: TRBJ2-7; abundance: .; d_gene: TRBD2; v_gene: TRBV19; len: 15
CDR3aa: CASSFRTGVVNTEAFF; CDR3nt: TGTGCCAGCAGCTTCAGGACAGGGGTGGTGAACACTGAAGCTTTCTTT; j_gene: TRBJ1-1; abundance: .; d_gene: TRBD1; v_gene: TRBV11-2; len: 16
CDR3aa: CASSGPTVPGNEQFF; CDR3nt: TGTGCCAGCAGCGGCCCAACTGTACCGGGCAATGAGCAGTTCTTC; j_gene: TRBJ2-1; abundance: .; d_gene: .; v_gene: TRBV5-8; len: 15
CDR3aa: CASSLMRADTQYF; CDR3nt: TGTGCCAGCAGCTTAATGAGGGCAGATACGCAGTATTTT; j_gene: TRBJ2-3; abundance: .; d_gene: .; v_gene: TRBV7-3; len: 13
CDR3aa: CASSPGTGRGSPLHF; CDR3nt: TGTGCCAGCAGTCCCGGGACAGGGCGGGGTTCACCCCTCCACTTT; j_gene: TRBJ1-6; abundance: .; d_gene: TRBD1; v_gene: TRBV2; len: 15
CDR3aa: CASSLDWGGSYNEQFF; CDR3nt: TGCGCCAGCAGCTTGGATTGGGGGGGCTCCTACAATGAGCAGTTCTTC; j_gene: TRBJ2-1; abundance: .; d_gene: TRBD2; v_gene: TRBV5-1; len: 16
CDR3aa: CASSQGERGRLVGEKLFF; CDR3nt: TGCGCCAGCAGCCAAGGAGAAAGGGGGCGCCTGGTCGGTGAAAAACTGTTTTTT; j_gene: TRBJ1-4; abundance: .; d_gene: TRBD1; v_gene: TRBV4-3; len: 18
CDR3aa: CASSYLAIASADTQYF; CDR3nt: TGTGCCAGCAGTTACTTGGCAATCGCTTCAGCAGATACGCAGTATTTT; j_gene: TRBJ2-3; abundance: .; d_gene: .; v_gene: TRBV6-2/TRBV6-3; len: 16
CDR3aa: CASSVGTVNTEAFF; CDR3nt: TGTGCCAGCAGCGTAGGGACAGTAAACACTGAAGCTTTCTTT; j_gene: TRBJ1-1; abundance: .; d_gene: .; v_gene: TRBV9; len: 14
CDR3aa: CASSIDGQVGGYTF; CDR3nt: TGTGCCAGTAGTATAGATGGACAGGTCGGCGGCTACACCTTC; j_gene: TRBJ1-2; abundance: .; d_gene: TRBD1; v_gene: TRBV19; len: 14
CDR3aa: CASSRQGGNSPLHF; CDR3nt: TGTGCCAGCAGTAGACAGGGCGGTAATTCACCCCTCCACTTT; j_gene: TRBJ1-6; abundance: .; d_gene: TRBD1; v_gene: TRBV25-1; len: 14
CDR3aa: CASSIEGRGNTEAFF; CDR3nt: TGTGCCAGTAGTATAGAGGGCAGGGGGAACACTGAAGCTTTCTTT; j_gene: TRBJ1-1; abundance: .; d_gene: .; v_gene: TRBV19; len: 15
CDR3aa: CASSYRGGLGIQETQYF; CDR3nt: TGTGCCAGCAGTTACCGGGGGGGCCTCGGGATCCAAGAGACCCAGTACTTC; j_gene: TRBJ2-5; abundance: .; d_gene: TRBD2; v_gene: TRBV27; len: 17
CDR3aa: CASSKPTGGTDTEAFF; CDR3nt: TGTGCCAGTAGTAAACCGACAGGGGGCACGGACACTGAAGCTTTCTTT; j_gene: TRBJ1-1; abundance: .; d_gene: TRBD1; v_gene: TRBV19; len: 16
CDR3aa: CASSLGVANTGELFF; CDR3nt: TGCGCCAGCAGCTTGGGAGTAGCGAACACCGGGGAGCTGTTTTTT; j_gene: TRBJ2-2; abundance: .; d_gene: .; v_gene: TRBV5-1; len: 15
CDR3aa: CASSLAGGTNEKLFF; CDR3nt: TGTGCCAGCAGTTTAGCGGGAGGGACTAATGAAAAACTGTTTTTT; j_gene: TRBJ1-4; abundance: once; d_gene: .; v_gene: TRBV28; len: 15
CDR3aa: CASSQTGTSTDTQYF; CDR3nt: TGTGCCAGCAGCCAAACCGGGACTAGCACAGATACGCAGTATTTT; j_gene: TRBJ2-3; abundance: .; d_gene: .; v_gene: TRBV4-2; len: 15
CDR3aa: CASSISPTGNQPQHF; CDR3nt: TGTGCCAGTAGTATATCTCCAACAGGGAATCAGCCCCAGCATTTT; j_gene: TRBJ1-5; abundance: few; d_gene: .; v_gene: TRBV19; len: 15
CDR3aa: CSATGVYGYTF; CDR3nt: TGCAGTGCTACAGGGGTATATGGCTACACCTTC; j_gene: TRBJ1-2; abundance: .; d_gene: .; v_gene: TRBV20-1; len: 11
CDR3aa: CASSPGAANSPLHF; CDR3nt: TGTGCCAGCTCACCGGGGGCCGCTAATTCACCCCTCCACTTT; j_gene: TRBJ1-6; abundance: .; d_gene: .; v_gene: TRBV18; len: 14
CDR3aa: CASRDSSGGFYEQYF; CDR3nt: TGCGCCAGCAGGGATTCTAGCGGGGGGTTCTACGAGCAGTACTTC; j_gene: TRBJ2-7; abundance: .; d_gene: TRBD2; v_gene: TRBV5-1; len: 15
CDR3aa: CASSIRGQSNQPQHF; CDR3nt: TGTGCCAGTAGTATAAGGGGACAAAGCAATCAGCCCCAGCATTTT; j_gene: TRBJ1-5; abundance: .; d_gene: .; v_gene: TRBV19; len: 15
CDR3aa: CASSGNSYEQYF; CDR3nt: TGTGCCAGCAGTGGAAACAGCTACGAGCAGTACTTC; j_gene: TRBJ2-7; abundance: .; d_gene: .; v_gene: TRBV27; len: 12
CDR3aa: CATTPTGANTEAFF; CDR3nt: TGTGCCACCACCCCTACAGGGGCCAACACTGAAGCTTTCTTT; j_gene: TRBJ1-1; abundance: .; d_gene: TRBD1; v_gene: TRBV10-3; len: 14
CDR3aa: CASSYLTRQGLTPLHF; CDR3nt: TGTGCCAGCAGTTACCTGACGCGACAGGGGCTTACACCCCTCCACTTT; j_gene: TRBJ1-6; abundance: .; d_gene: TRBD1; v_gene: TRBV6-5; len: 16
CDR3aa: CASSADSYNEQFF; CDR3nt: TGTGCCAGCAGCGCGGACTCCTACAATGAGCAGTTCTTC; j_gene: TRBJ2-1; abundance: .; d_gene: .; v_gene: TRBV25-1; len: 13
CDR3aa: CASSSNREGNTIYF; CDR3nt: TGTGCCAGCAGCTCTAACAGGGAGGGAAACACCATATATTTT; j_gene: TRBJ1-3; abundance: few; d_gene: .; v_gene: TRBV7-9; len: 14
CDR3aa: CASSPPTGANSPLHF; CDR3nt: TGTGCCAGCAGCCCTCCGACAGGAGCGAATTCACCCCTCCACTTT; j_gene: TRBJ1-6; abundance: .; d_gene: .; v_gene: TRBV6-2/TRBV6-3; len: 15
CDR3aa: CSVTGTPYEQYF; CDR3nt: TGCAGCGTCACCGGGACACCCTACGAGCAGTACTTC; j_gene: TRBJ2-7; abundance: once; d_gene: .; v_gene: TRBV29-1; len: 12
CDR3aa: CASSQGPPDGYTF; CDR3nt: TGTGCCAGCAGCCAGGGGCCCCCTGATGGCTACACCTTC; j_gene: TRBJ1-2; abundance: .; d_gene: .; v_gene: TRBV3-1/TRBV3-2; len: 13
CDR3aa: CATSDTGGGNQPQHF; CDR3nt: TGTGCCACCAGTGATACGGGAGGGGGCAATCAGCCCCAGCATTTT; j_gene: TRBJ1-5; abundance: .; d_gene: .; v_gene: TRBV24-1; len: 15
CDR3aa: CASSFPASTNEKLFF; CDR3nt: TGTGCCAGCAGCTTCCCGGCCTCAACTAATGAAAAATTGTTTTTT; j_gene: TRBJ1-4; abundance: .; d_gene: .; v_gene: TRBV5-5; len: 15
CDR3aa: CASSLGGGAGETQYF; CDR3nt: TGCGCCAGCAGCTTGGGCGGGGGGGCCGGAGAGACCCAGTACTTC; j_gene: TRBJ2-5; abundance: .; d_gene: TRBD2; v_gene: TRBV5-1; len: 15
CDR3aa: CASSSGTGPGTEAFF; CDR3nt: TGTGCCAGTAGTTCAGGGACAGGGCCGGGGACTGAAGCTTTCTTT; j_gene: TRBJ1-1; abundance: .; d_gene: TRBD1; v_gene: TRBV19; len: 15
CDR3aa: CASSLPGAIYGYTF; CDR3nt: TGTGCCAGCAGCTTACCAGGGGCTATCTATGGCTACACCTTC; j_gene: TRBJ1-2; abundance: .; d_gene: .; v_gene: TRBV7-2; len: 14